The 8 T cell receptor beta chains below all came from one sample that was sequenced in a study of CD8 T cells in Susac syndrome. RNA totalling roughly 0.45 to 1 ug underwent reverse transcription with random hexamers. TCRdb re-called the immunoSEQ multiplex PCR reads with MiXCR, one entry per CDR3 protein. The sample holds about 100,000 distinct CDR3 sequences, about 96% seen once. The sequencing sample was made of CD8+ T cells from PBMCs. The receptor set was obtained from a human donor with Susac syndrome.

This chain joins TRBV15 and TRBJ2-6; unclear D gene. CDR3 length equals 15 residues. Per germline, CDR1 LNHNV and CDR2 YYDKDF (reference sequence). Trimming pared 0 bases from V and 1 base from J, leaving 4 bases between. This chain's CDR3 is CATSRDTSGANVLTF. The CDR3 nucleotides read TGTGCCACCAGCAGAGATACATCTGGGGCCAACGTCCTGACTTTC.

J is TRBJ1-5 and V is TRBV7-9; D remains unclear. Trimming pared 4 bases from V and 8 bases from J, leaving 15 bases between. The CDR3 runs to 14 residues. Looked up from germline, CDR1 is SEHNR and CDR2 is FQNEAQ (reference sequence). The CDR3 region has the DNA TGTGCCAGCAGCTCCGCCTCCAGGCCGGAGCCCCAGCATTTT. It encodes CASSSASRPEPQHF.

V is TRBV7-8 and J is TRBJ1-5; 8 nucleotides match TRBD1. The CDR3 has 15 amino acids. V lost 3 bases, J lost 6 bases, and 7 bases stayed unmatched. Per germline, CDR1 SGHVS and CDR2 FQNEAQ. The CDR3 DNA follows: TGTGCCAGCAGCTTGGACGGACAGGGCTTTCAGCCCCAGCATTTT. This translates into CASSLDGQGFQPQHF.

The genes are TRBV29-1 and TRBJ1-2; D ambiguous. This CDR3 has 12 amino acids. Germline V gene data show CDR1 as SQVTM and CDR2 as ANQGSEA. V was trimmed by 8 bases and J by 1 base, leaving 11 bases between them. The CDR3 nucleotides read TGCAGCACAAGCCATAATAACTATGGCTACACCTTC. This codes for CSTSHNNYGYTF.

The chain is built from TRBV29-1 and TRBJ2-1, with no clear D. The V gene lost 2 bases and the J gene lost 6 bases, with 8 bases spanning the gap. Germline values: CDR1 SQVTM, CDR2 ANQGSEA. This CDR3 has 12 residues. The CDR3 DNA follows: TGCAGCGTTGAACGGCAGTCCAATGAGCAGTTCTTC. It yields the protein CSVERQSNEQFF.

V gene TRBV18 combines with J gene TRBJ2-2; 8 bases match TRBD2. Germline V gene lookup returns CDR1 KGHSH and CDR2 LQKENI. Unmatched junction bases numbered 2, after V lost 2 bases and J lost 6 bases. The CDR3 is made up of 14 amino acids. CDR3 region: CASSPRTSPGELFF. The CDR3, as DNA: TGTGCCAGCTCACCAAGGACTAGCCCCGGGGAGCTGTTTTTT.

The chain links TRBV12-3 or TRBV12-4 to TRBJ1-2; D not resolved. With 8 bases removed from V and 6 bases from J, the gap between germline ends came to 13 bases. CDR3 size: 12 residues. The CDR3 is CASRPPADGYTF. The CDR3 DNA reads as TGTGCCAGCCGTCCTCCGGCGGATGGCTACACCTTC.

The V call is TRBV3-1, the J call TRBJ1-1; D unclear. Germline CDR1 and CDR2: LGHDT and YNNKEL (reference sequence). The CDR3 spans 14 residues. Trimming stripped 1 base from V and 2 bases from J, with 8 bases between. The CDR3 nucleotides are TGTGCCAGCAGCCAAGGGCAGATAAACACTGAAGCTTTCTTT. It encodes CASSQGQINTEAFF.